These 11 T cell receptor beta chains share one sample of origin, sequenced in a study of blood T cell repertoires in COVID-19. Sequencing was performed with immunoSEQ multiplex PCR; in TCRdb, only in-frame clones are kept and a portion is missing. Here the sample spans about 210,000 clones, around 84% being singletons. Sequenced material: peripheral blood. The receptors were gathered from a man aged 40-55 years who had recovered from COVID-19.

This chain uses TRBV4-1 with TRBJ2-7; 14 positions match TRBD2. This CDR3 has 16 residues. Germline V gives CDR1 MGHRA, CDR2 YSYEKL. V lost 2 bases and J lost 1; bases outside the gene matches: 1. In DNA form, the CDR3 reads TGCGCCAGCAGCCAAAGGACTAGCGGGAGGTCCTACGAGCAGTACTTC. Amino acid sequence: CASSQRTSGRSYEQYF.

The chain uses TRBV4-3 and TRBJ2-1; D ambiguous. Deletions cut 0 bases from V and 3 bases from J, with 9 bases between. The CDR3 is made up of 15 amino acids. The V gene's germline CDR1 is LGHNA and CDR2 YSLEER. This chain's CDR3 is CASSQDLASYNEQFF. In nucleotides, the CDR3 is TGCGCCAGCAGCCAAGATTTAGCAAGCTACAATGAGCAGTTCTTC.

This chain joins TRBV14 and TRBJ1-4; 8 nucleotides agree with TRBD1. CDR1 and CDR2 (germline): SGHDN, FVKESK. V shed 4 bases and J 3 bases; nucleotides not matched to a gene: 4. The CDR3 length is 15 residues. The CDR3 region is CASSLLQGANEKLFF. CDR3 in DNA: TGTGCCAGCAGCCTCCTACAGGGGGCTAATGAAAAACTGTTTTTT.

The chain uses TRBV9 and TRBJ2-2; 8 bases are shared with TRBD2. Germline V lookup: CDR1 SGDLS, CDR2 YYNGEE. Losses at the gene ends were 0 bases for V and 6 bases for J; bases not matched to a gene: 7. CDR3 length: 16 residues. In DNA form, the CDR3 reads TGTGCCAGCAGCGTAGAAGGGACTAGTGGTCCCGGGGAGCTGTTTTTT. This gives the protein CASSVEGTSGPGELFF. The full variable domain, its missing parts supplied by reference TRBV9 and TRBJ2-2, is DSGVTQTPKHLITATGQRVTLRCSPRSGDLSVYWYQQSLDQGLQFLIQYYNGEERAKGNILERFSAQQFPDLHSELNLSSLELGDSALYFCASSVEGTSGPGELFFGEGSRLTVL.

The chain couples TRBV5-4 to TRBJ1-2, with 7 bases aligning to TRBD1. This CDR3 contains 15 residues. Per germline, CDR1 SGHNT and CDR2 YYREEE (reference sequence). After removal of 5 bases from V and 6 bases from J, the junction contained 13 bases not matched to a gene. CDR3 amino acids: CASREQGIGRDGYTF. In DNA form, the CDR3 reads TGTGCCAGCAGAGAACAGGGGATTGGGCGGGATGGCTACACCTTC.

The CDR3 DNA reads TGTGCCAGCAGCTTACTTGGGACTGAAACTGAAGCTTTCTTT. Protein: CASSLLGTETEAFF. The chain links TRBV5-6 to TRBJ1-1; possible D gene TRBD1, 5 bases. In germline, CDR1 is SGHDT, CDR2 YYEEEE. This CDR3 is 14 amino acids long. Trimming shortened V by 2 bases and J by 5 bases, and 13 bases separated the two germline ends.

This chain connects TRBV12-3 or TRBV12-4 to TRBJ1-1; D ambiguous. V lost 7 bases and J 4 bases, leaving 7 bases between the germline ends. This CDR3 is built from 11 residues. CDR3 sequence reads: CASTIGTEAFF. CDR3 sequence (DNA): TGTGCCAGCACAATCGGCACTGAAGCTTTCTTT.

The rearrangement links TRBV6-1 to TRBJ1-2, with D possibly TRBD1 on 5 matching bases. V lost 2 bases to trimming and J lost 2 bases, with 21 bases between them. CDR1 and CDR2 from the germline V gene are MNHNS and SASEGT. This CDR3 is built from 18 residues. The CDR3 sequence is CASSETLPGGDANYGYTF. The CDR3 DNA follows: TGTGCCAGCAGTGAAACCCTCCCCGGGGGGGACGCCAACTATGGCTACACCTTC.

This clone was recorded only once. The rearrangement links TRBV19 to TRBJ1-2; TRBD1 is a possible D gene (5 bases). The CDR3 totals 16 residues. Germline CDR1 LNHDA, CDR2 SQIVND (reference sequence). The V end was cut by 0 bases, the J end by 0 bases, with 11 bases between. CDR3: CASSIDGGVTNYGYTF. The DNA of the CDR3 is TGTGCCAGTAGTATAGACGGGGGGGTTACTAACTATGGCTACACCTTC.

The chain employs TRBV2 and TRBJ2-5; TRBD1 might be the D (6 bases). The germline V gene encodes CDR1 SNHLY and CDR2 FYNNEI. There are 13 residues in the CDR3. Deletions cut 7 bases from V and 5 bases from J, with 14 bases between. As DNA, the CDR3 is TGTGCCAGCACCCCGCAAGGGGGTGAGACCCAGTACTTC. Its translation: CASTPQGGETQYF.

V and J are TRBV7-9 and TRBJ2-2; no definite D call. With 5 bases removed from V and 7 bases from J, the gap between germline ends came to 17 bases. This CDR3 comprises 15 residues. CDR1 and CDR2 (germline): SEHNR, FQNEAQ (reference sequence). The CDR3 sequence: CASSVRFGKIGELFF. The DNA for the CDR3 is TGTGCCAGCAGCGTGCGGTTCGGCAAAATCGGGGAGCTGTTTTTT.